This T cell receptor beta chain was identified during a study of blood T cells in healthy people across ages. Together with a sample-barcoded 5' primer, a J-beta primer mix was included in a second PCR lasting 7 to 11 cycles. One entry per CDR3 protein, called by TCRdb with MiXCR from the 5' RACE reads. This table has about 1.8 million distinct CDR3 sequences, roughly 52% appearing once. CDR1 and CDR2 (germline): SGHRS, YFSETQ. The V and J ends lost 1 base and 10 bases respectively, with 14 bases between them. The CDR3 is 13 amino acids. This TCR was recovered from a woman aged 35 to 49 in good health. The specimen was blood. The rearrangement links TRBV5-1 to TRBJ1-2, with no clear D. DNA of the CDR3: TGCGCCAGCAGCTTGAGCGGAACCTCCCTCTACACCTTC. Protein sequence: CASSLSGTSLYTF.